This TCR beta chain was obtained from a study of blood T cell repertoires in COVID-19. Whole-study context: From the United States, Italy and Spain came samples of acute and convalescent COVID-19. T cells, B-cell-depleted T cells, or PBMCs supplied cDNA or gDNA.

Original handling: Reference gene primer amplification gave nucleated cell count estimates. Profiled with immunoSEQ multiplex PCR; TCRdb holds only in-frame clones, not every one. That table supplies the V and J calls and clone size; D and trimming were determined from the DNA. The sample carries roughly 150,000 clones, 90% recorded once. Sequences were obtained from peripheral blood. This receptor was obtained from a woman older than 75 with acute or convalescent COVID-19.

The CDR3 region has the DNA TGTGCCAGCAATCCGGGGGGAACAGATACGCAGTATTTT. The encoded protein is CASNPGGTDTQYF. The chain uses TRBV6-6 and TRBJ2-3; TRBD2 agrees at 7 bases. The V and J ends lost 7 bases and 3 bases, in that order; junction bases with no gene match: 4. CDR3 size: 13 residues. Germline V CDR1 and CDR2: MNHNY, SVGAGI (reference sequence).